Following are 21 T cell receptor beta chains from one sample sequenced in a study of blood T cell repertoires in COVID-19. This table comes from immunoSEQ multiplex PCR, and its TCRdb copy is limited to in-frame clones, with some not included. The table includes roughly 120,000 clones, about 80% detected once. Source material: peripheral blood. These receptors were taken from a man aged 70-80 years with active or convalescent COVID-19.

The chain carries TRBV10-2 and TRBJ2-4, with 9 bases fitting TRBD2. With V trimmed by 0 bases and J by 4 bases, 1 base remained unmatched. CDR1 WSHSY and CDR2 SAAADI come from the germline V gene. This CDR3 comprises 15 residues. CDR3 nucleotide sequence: TGCGCCAGCAGTGAGTCTACTAGCGGGAAAAACATTCAGTACTTC. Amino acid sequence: CASSESTSGKNIQYF.

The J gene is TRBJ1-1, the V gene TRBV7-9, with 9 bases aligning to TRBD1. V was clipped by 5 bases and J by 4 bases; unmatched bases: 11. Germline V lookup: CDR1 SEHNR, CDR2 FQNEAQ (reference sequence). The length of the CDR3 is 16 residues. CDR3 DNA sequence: TGTGCCAGCAGCCCGGCCCTGGGACAGGGAGGCACTGAAGCTTTCTTT. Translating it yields CASSPALGQGGTEAFF.

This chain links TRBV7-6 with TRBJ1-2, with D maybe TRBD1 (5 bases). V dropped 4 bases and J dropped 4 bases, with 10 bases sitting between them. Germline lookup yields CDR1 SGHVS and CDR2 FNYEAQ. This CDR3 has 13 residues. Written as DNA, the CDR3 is TGTGCCAGCAGCTCGGGACTTTCCTATGGCTACACCTTC. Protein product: CASSSGLSYGYTF.

This CDR3 is CASSPSRRGTYEQYF. Here the CDR3 DNA reads TGTGCCAGCAGTCCCTCTCGGCGGGGGACCTACGAGCAGTACTTC. The V and J genes are TRBV28 and TRBJ2-7, with 7 bases aligning to TRBD2. The CDR3 runs 15 residues. With 5 bases clipped from V and 2 bases from J, the junction kept 9 bases outside the gene matches. Germline V lookup: CDR1 MDHEN, CDR2 SYDVKM. Filled out from reference TRBV28 and TRBJ2-7, the complete variable domain reads DVKVTQSSRYLVKRTGEKVFLECVQDMDHENMFWYRQDPGLGLRLIYFSYDVKMKEKGDIPEGYSVSREKKERFSLILESASTNQTSMYLCASSPSRRGTYEQYFGPGTRLTVT.

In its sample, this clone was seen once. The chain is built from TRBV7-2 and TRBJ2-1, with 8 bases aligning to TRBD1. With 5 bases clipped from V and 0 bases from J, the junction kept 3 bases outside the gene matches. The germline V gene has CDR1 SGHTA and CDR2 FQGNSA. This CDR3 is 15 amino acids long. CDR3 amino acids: CASSRTGSSYNEQFF. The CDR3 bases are TGTGCCAGCAGCCGGACAGGGAGCTCCTACAATGAGCAGTTCTTC.

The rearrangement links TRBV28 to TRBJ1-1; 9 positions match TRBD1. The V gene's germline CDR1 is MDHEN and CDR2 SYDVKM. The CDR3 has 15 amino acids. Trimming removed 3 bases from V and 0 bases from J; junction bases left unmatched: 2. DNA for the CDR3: TGTGCCAGCAGTTTGACAGGGGGTTTGAACACTGAAGCTTTCTTT. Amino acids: CASSLTGGLNTEAFF. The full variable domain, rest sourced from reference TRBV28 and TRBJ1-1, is DVKVTQSSRYLVKRTGEKVFLECVQDMDHENMFWYRQDPGLGLRLIYFSYDVKMKEKGDIPEGYSVSREKKERFSLILESASTNQTSMYLCASSLTGGLNTEAFFGQGTRLTVV.

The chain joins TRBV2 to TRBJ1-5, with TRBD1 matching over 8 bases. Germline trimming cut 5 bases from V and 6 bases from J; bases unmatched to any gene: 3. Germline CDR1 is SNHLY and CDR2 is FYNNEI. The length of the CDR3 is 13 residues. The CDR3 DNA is TGTGCCAGCAGTATGACAGGGGTTCAGCCCCAGCATTTT. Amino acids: CASSMTGVQPQHF.

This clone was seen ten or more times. The CDR3 nucleotides are TGTGCCAGCAGCTGGGGCCAGCTCCCGGACAATGAGCAGTTCTTC. This sequence encodes CASSWGQLPDNEQFF. The genes are TRBV7-9 and TRBJ2-1; tentative D call: TRBD1 (5 bases). Trimming took off 4 bases at V and 5 bases at J, with 15 bases between the two ends. Looked up from germline, CDR1 is SEHNR and CDR2 is FQNEAQ (reference sequence). CDR3 length: 15 amino acids.

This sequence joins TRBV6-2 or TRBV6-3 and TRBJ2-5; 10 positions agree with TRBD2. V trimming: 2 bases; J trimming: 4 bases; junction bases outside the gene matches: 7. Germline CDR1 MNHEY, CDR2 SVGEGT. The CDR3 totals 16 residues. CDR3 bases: TGTGCCAGCAGTTACACGAGCGGGAGGGCCGGAGAGACCCAGTACTTC. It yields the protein CASSYTSGRAGETQYF.

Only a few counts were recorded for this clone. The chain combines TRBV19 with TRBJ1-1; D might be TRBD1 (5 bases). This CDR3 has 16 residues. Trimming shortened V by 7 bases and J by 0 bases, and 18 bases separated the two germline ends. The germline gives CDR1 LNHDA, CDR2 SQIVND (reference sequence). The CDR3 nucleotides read TGTGCCAGTACCCCTTTTGGGGGGGGACTGAACACTGAAGCTTTCTTT. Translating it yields CASTPFGGGLNTEAFF.

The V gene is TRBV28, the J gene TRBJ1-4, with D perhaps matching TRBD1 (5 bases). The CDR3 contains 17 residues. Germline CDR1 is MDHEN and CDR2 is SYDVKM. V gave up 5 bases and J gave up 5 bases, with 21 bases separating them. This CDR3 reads CASSPARGSEENEKLFF. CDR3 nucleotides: TGTGCCAGCAGTCCAGCGCGGGGGAGCGAAGAAAATGAAAAACTGTTTTTT.

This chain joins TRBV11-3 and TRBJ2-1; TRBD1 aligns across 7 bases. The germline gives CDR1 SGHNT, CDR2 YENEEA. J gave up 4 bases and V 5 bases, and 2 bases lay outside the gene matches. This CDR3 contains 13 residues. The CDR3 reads CASSPDRYNEQFF. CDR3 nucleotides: TGTGCCAGCAGCCCGGACAGGTACAATGAGCAGTTCTTC.

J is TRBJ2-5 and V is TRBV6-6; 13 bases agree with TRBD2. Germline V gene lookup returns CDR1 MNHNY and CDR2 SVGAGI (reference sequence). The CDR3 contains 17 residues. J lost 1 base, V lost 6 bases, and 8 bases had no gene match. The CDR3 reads CASRRGLAGVRQETQYF. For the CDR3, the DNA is TGTGCCAGCAGGCGAGGACTAGCGGGGGTGCGCCAAGAGACCCAGTACTTC.

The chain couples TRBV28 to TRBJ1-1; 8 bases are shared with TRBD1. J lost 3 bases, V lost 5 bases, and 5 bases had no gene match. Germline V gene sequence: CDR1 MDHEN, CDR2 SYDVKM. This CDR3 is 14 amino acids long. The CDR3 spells CASSPYRGDTEAFF. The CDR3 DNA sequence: TGTGCCAGCAGTCCCTACAGGGGGGACACTGAAGCTTTCTTT.

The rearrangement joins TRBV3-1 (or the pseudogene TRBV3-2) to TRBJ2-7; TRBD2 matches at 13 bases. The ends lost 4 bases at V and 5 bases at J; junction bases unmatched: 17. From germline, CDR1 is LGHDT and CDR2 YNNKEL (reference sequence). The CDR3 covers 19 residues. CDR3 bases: TGTGCCAGCAGCCCCCACCTGCTACCCGGACTAGCGGGAGTCGACGAGCAGTACTTC. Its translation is CASSPHLLPGLAGVDEQYF.

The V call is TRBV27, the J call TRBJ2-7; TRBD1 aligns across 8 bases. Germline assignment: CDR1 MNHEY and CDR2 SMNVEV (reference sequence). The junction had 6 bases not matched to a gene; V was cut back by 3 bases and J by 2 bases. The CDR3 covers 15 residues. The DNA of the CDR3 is TGTGCCAGCAGTTTGAAGTGGACAGGGACCTACGAGCAGTACTTC. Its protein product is CASSLKWTGTYEQYF.

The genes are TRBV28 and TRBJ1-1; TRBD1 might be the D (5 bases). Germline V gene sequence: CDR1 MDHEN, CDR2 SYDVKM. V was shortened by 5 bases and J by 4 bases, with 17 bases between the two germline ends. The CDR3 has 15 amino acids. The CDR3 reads CASSALVRGSTEAFF. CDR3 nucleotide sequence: TGTGCCAGCAGTGCCCTTGTACGGGGGTCCACTGAAGCTTTCTTT.

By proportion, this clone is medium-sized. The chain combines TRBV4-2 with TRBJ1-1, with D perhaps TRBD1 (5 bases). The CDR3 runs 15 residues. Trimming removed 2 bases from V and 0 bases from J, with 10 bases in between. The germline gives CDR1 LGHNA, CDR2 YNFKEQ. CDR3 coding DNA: TGTGCCAGCAGCCAAAGTTGGGGGGTGAACACTGAAGCTTTCTTT. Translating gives CASSQSWGVNTEAFF.

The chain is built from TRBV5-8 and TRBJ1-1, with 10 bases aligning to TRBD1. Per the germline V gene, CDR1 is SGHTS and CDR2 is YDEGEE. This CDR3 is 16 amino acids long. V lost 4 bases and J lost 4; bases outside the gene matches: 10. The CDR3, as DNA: TGTGCCAGCAGCACCGGGACAGGGGTTAGGGGCACTGAAGCTTTCTTT. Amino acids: CASSTGTGVRGTEAFF.

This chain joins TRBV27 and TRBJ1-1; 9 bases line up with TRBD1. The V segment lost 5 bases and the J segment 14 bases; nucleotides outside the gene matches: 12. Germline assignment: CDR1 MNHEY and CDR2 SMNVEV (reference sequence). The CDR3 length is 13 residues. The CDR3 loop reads CASSRQTGGWRFF. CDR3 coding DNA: TGTGCCAGCAGTAGACAGACAGGGGGTTGGCGGTTCTTT.

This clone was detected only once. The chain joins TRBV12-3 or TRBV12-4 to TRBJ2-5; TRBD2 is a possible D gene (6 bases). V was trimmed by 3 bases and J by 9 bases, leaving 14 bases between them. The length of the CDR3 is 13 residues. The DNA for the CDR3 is TGTGCCAGCAGTTTCGGGGGAATGGGGGCCCAGTACTTC. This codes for CASSFGGMGAQYF.